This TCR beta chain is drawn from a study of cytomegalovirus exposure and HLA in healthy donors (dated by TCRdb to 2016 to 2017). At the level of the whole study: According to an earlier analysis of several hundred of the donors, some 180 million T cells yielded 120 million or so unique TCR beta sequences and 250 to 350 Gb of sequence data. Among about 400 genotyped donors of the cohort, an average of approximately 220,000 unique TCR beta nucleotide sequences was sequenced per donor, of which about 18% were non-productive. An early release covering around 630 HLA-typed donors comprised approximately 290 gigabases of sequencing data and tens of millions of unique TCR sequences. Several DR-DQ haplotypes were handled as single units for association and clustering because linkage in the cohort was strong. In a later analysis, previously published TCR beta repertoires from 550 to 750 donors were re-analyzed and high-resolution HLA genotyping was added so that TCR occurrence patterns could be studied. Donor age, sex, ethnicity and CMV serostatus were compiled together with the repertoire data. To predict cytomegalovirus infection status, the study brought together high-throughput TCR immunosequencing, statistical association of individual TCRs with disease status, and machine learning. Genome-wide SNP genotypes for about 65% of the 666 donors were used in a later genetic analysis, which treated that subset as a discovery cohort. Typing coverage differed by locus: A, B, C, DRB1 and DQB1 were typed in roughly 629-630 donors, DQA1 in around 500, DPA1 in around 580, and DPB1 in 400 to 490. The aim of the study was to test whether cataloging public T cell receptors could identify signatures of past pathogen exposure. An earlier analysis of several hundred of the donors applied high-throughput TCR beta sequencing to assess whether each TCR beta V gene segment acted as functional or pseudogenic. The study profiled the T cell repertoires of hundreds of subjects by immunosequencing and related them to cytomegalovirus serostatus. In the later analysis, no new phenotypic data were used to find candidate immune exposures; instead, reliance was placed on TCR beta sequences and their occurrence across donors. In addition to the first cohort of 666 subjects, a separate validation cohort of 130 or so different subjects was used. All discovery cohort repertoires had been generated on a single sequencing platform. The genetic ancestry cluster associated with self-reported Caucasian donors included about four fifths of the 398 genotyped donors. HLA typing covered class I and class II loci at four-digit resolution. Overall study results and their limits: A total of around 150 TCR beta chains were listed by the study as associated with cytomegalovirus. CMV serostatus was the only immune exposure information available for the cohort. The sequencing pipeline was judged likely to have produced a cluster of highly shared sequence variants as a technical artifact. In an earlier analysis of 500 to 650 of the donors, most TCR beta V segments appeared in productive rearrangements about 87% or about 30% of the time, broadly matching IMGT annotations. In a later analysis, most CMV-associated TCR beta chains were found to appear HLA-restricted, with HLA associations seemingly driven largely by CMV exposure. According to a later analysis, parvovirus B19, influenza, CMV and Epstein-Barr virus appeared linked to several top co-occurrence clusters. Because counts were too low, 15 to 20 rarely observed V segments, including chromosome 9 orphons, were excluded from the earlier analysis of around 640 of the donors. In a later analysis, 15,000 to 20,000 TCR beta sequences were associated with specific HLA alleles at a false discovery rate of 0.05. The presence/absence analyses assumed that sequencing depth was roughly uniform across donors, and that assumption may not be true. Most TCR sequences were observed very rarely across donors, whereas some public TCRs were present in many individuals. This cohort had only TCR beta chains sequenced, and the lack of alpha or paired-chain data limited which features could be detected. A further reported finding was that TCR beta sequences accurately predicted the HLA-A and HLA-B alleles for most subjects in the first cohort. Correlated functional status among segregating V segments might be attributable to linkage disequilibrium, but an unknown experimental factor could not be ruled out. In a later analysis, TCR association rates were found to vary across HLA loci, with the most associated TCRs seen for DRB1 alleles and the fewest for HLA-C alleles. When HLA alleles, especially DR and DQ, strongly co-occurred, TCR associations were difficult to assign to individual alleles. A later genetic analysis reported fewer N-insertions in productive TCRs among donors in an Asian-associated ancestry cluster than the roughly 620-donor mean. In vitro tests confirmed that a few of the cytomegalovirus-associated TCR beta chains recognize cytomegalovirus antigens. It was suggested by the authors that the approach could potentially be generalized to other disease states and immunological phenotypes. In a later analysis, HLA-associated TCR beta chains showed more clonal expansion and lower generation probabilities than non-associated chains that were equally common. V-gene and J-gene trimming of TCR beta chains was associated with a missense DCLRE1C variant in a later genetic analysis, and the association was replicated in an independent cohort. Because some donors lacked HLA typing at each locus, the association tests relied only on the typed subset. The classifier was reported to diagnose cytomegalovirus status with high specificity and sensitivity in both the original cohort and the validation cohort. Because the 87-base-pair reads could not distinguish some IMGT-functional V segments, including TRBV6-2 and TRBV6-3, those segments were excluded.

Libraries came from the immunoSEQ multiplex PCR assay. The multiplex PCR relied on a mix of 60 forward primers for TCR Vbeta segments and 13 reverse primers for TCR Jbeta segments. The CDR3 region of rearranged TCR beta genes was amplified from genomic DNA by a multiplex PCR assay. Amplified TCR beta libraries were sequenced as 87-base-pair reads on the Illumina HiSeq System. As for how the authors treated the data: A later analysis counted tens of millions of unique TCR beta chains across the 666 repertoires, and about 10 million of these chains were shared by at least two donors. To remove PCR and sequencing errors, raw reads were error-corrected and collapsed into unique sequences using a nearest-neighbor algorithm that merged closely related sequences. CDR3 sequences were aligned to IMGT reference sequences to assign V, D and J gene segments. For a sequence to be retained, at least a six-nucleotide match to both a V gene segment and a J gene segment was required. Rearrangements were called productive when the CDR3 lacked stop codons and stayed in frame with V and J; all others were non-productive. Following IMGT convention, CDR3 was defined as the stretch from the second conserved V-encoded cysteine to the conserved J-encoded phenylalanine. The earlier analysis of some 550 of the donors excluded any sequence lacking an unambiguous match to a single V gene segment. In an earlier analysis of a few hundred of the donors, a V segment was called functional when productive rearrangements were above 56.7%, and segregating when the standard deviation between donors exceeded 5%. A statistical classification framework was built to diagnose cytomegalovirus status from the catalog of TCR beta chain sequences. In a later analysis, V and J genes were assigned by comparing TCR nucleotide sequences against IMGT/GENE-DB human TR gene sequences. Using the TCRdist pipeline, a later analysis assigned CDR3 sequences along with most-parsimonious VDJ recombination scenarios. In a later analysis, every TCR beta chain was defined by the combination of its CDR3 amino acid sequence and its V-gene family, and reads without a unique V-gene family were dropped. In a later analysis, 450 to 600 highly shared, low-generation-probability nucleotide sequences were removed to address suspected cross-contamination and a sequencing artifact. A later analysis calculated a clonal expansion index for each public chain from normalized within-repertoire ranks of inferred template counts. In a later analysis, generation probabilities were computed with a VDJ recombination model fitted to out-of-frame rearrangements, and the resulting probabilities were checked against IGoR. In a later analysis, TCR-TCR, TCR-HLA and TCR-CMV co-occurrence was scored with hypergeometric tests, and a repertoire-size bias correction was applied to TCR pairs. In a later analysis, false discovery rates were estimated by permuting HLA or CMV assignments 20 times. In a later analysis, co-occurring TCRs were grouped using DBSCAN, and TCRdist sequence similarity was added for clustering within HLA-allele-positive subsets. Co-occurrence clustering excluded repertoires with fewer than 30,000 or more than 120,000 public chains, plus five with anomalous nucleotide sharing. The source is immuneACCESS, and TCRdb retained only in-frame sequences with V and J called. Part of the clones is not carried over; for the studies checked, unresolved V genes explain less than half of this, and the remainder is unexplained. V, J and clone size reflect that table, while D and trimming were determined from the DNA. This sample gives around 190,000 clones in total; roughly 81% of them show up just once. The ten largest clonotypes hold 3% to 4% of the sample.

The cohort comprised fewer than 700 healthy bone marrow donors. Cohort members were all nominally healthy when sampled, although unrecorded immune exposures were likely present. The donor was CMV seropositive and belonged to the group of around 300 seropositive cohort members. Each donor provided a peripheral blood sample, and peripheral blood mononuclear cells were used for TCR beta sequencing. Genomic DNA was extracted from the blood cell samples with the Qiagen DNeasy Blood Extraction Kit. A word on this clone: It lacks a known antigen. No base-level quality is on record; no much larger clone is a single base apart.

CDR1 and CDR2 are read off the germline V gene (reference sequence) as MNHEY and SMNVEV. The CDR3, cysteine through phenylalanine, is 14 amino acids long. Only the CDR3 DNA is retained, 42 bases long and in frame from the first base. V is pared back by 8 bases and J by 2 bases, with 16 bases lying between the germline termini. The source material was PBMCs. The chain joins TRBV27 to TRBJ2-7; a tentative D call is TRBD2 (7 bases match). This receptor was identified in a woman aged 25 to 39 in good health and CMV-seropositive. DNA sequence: TGTGCCAGCTCCCTGGCGCGGGGGCCCTACGAGCAGTACTTC. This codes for CASSLARGPYEQYF.